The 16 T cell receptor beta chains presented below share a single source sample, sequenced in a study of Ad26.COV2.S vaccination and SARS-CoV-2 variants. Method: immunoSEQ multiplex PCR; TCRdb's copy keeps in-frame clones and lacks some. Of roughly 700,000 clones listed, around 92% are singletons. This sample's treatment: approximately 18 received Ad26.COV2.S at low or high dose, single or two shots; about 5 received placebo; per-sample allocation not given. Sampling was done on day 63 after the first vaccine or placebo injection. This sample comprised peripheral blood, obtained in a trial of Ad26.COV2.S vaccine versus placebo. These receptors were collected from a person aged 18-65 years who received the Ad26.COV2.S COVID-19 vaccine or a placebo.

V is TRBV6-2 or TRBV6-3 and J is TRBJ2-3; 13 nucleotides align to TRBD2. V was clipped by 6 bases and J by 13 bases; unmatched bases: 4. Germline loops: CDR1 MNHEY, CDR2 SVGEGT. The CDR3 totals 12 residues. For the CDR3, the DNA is TGTGCCAGCAGCCAACTAGCGGGAGGGGAGTATTTT. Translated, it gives CASSQLAGGEYF.

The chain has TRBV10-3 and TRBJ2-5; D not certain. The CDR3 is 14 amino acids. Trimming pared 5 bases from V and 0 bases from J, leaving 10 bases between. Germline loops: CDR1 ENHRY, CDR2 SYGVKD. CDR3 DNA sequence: TGTGCCATCAGTAAGACGGGTTACCAAGAGACCCAGTACTTC. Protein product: CAISKTGYQETQYF.

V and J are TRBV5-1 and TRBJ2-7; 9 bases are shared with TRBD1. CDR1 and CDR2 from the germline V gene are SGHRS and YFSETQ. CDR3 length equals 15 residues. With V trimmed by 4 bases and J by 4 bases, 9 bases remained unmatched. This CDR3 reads CASSRGQGGVYEQYF. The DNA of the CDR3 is TGCGCCAGCAGCCGGGGACAGGGAGGGGTGTACGAGCAGTACTTC.

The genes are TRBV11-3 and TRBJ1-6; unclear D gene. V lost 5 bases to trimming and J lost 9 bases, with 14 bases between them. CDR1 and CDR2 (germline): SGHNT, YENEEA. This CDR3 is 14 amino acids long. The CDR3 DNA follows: TGTGCCAGCAGCCGCGCTTCGGTTGGTTCACCCCTCCACTTT. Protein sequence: CASSRASVGSPLHF.

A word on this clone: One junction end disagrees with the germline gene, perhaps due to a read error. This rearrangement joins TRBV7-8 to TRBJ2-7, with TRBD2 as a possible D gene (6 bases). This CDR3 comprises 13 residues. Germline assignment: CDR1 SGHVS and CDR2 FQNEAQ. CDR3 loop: CASTNPPGTQSNF. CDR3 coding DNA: TGTGCCAGCACCAACCCCCCCGGGACTCAATCTAATTTC.

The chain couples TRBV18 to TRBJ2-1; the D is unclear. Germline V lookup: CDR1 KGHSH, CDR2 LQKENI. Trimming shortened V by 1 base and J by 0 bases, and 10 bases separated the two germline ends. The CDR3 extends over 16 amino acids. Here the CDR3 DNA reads TGTGCCAGCTCACCACGCGACACCGACTCCTACAATGAGCAGTTCTTC. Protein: CASSPRDTDSYNEQFF. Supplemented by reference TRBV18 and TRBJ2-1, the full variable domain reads NAGVMQNPRHLVRRRGQEARLRCSPMKGHSHVYWYRQLPEEGLKFMVYLQKENIIDESGMPKERFSAEFPKEGPSILRIQQVVRGDSAAYFCASSPRDTDSYNEQFFGPGTRLTVL.

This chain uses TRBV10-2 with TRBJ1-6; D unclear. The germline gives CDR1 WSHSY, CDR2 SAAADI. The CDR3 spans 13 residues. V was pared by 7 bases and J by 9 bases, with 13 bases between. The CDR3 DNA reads TGCGCCAGCACCGGGGTGGCTAGTTCACCCCTCCACTTT. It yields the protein CASTGVASSPLHF.

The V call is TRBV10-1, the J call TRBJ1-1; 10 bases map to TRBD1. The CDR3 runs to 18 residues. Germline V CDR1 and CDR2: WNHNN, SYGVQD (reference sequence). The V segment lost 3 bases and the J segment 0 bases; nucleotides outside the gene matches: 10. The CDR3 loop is CASSDPGTGDCMNTEAFF. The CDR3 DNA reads TGCGCCAGCAGTGACCCCGGGACAGGGGACTGTATGAACACTGAAGCTTTCTTT.

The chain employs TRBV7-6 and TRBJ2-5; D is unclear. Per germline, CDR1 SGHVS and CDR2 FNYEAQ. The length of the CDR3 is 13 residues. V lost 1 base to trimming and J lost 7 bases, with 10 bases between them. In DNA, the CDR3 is TGTGCCAGCAGCTTAGAAGTCTCGGGGACCCAGTACTTC. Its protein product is CASSLEVSGTQYF.

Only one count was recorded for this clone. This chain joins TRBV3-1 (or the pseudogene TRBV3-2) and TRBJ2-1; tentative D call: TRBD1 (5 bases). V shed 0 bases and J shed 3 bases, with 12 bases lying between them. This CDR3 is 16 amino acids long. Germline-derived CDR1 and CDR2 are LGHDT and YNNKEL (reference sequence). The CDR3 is CASSQDLSTDYNEQFF. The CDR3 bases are TGTGCCAGCAGCCAAGATCTATCGACAGACTACAATGAGCAGTTCTTC.

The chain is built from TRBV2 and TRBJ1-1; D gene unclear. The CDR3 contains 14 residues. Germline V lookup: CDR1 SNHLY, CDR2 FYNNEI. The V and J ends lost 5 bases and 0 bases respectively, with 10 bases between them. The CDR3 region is CASSRERMNTEAFF. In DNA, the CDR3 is TGTGCCAGCAGTCGAGAACGGATGAACACTGAAGCTTTCTTT.

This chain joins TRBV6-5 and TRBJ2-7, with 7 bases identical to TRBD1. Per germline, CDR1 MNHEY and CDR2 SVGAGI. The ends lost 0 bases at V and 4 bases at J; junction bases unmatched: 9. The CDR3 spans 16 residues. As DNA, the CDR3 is TGTGCCAGCAGTTACTCCGAAGGGACAGCATATTACGAGCAGTACTTC. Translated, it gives CASSYSEGTAYYEQYF.

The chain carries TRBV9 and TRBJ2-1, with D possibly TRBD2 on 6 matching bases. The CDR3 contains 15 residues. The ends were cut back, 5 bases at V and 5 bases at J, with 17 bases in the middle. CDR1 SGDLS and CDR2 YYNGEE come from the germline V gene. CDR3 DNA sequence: TGTGCCAGCAGTCCTCCGCGGGGAGGTAACAATGAGCAGTTCTTC. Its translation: CASSPPRGGNNEQFF.

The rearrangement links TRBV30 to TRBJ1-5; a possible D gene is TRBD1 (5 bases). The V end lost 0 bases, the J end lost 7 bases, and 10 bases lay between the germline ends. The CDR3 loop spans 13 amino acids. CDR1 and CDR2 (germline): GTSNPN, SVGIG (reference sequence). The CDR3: CAWSVGEDQPQHF. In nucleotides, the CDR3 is TGTGCCTGGAGTGTAGGGGAGGACCAGCCCCAGCATTTT. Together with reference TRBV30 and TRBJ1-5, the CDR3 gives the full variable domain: SQTIHQWPATLVQPVGSPLSLECTVEGTSNPNLYWYRQAAGRGLQLLFYSVGIGQISSEVPQNLSASRPQDRQFILSSKKLLLSDSGFYLCAWSVGEDQPQHFGDGTRLSIL.

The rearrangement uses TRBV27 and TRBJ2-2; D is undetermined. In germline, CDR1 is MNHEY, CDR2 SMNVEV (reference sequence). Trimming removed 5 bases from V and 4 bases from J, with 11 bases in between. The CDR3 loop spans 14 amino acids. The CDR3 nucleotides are TGTGCCAGCAGTCCCCCCCGCGCCACCGGGGAGCTGTTTTTT. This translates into CASSPPRATGELFF.

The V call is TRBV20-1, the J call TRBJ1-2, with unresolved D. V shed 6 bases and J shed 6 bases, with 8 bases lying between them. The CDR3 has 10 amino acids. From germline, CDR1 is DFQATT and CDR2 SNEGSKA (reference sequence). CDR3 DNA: TGCAGTGCCCCCCGTAATGGCTACACCTTC. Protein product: CSAPRNGYTF.